This T cell receptor beta chain was found in a study of early T cells in non-severe SARS-CoV-2 infection. Study in general: Bulk RNA from unsorted whole blood was sequenced; chains were unpaired. Study-wide findings and caveats: CD4 and private specificities were missed by VDJdb matching, which favored anti-spike CD8 responses.

TCRdb re-called the 5' RACE reads with MiXCR, one entry per CDR3 protein. The sample includes several thousand distinct CDR3 sequences, around 4.8% of them seen just once. This clonotype is categorized as medium-sized. The antigen is unknown. The CDR3 has 15 residues. Trimming pared 1 base from V and 2 bases from J, leaving 6 bases between. CDR1 and CDR2 (germline): MNHEY, SVGAGI. The receptor comes from an adult who was a healthcare worker with PCR-confirmed SARS-CoV-2 infection or an uninfected control (not recorded which). The chain couples TRBV6-5 to TRBJ2-6, with D hard to call. Sequenced: whole blood. CDR3 sequence: CASSYLATGANVLTF. The CDR3 DNA sequence: TGTGCCAGCAGTTACTTAGCCACTGGGGCCAACGTCCTGACTTTC.